This record concerns one TCR beta chain sequence. Its antigen is not known. Reprocessing the 5' RACE reads, TCRdb reports a single entry for every CDR3 protein and omits DNA. The sample totals more than 120,000 distinct CDR3 sequences. These data originate in a study of T cells expressing NK-cell markers. Whole-study context: Each TCR beta repertoire originated in sorted T cells that were CD3+CD56+NKG2C+, CD3+CD56+NKG2C- or CD3+CD56-NKG2C+. Most of the eight sequenced donors were HCMV-seropositive; one was seronegative.

Study-wide points: No clear determination of HCMV specificity was made for expanded NKG2C+ T cell clones.

The length of the CDR3 is 12 residues. The germline V gene encodes CDR1 MGHDK and CDR2 SYGVNS. Sequencing used blood T cells: a sorted CD56 or NKG2C T cell subset, CD4+ or CD8+ T cells, or bulk PBMC T cells (not recorded which). This rearrangement joins TRBV25-1 to TRBJ2-3. The TCR originated in a young man in good health. The CDR3 spells CASSERIDTQYF.